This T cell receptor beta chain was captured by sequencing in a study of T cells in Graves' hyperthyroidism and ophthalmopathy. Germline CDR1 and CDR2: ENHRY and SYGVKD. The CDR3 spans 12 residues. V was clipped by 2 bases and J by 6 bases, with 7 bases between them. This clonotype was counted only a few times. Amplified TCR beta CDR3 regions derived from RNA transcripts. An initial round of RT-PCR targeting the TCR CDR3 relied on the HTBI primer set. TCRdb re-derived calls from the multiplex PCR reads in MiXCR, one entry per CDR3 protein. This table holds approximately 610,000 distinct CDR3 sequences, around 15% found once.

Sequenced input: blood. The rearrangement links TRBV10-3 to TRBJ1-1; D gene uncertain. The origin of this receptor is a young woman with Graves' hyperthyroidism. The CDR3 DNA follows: TGTGCCATCAGTGAGGTGGAGTCTGAAGCTTTCTTT. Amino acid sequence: CAISEVESEAFF.